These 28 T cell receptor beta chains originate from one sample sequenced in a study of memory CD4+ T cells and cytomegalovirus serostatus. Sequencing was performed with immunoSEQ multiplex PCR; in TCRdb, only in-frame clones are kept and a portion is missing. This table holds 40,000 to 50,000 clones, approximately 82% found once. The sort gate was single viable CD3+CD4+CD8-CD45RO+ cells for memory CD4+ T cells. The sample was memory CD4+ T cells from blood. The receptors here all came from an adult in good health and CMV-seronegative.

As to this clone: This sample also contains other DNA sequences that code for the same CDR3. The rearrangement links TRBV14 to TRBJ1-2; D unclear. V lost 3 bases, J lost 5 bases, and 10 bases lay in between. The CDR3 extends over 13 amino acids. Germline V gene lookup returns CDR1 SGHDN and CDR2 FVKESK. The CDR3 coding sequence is TGTGCCAGCAGCCACGGACCCTCATATGGCTACACCTTC. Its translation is CASSHGPSYGYTF.

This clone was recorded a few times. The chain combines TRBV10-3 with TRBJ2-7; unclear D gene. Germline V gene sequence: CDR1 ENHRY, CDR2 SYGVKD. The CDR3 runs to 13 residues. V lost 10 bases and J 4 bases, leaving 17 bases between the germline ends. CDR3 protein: CASAPLSRYEQYF. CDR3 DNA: TGTGCCAGCGCTCCCTTATCGCGGTACGAGCAGTACTTC.

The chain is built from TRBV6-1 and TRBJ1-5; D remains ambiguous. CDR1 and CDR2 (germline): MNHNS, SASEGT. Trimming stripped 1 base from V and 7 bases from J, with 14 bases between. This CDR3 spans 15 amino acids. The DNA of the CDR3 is TGTGCCAGCAGTGAAGGCCCCACCGTTGCACAGCCCCAGCATTTT. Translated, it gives CASSEGPTVAQPQHF.

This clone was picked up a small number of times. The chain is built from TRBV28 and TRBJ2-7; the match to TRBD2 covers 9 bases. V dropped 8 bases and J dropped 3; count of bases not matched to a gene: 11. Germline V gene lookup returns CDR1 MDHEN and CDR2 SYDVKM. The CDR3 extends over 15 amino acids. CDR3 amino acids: CASGGAATSGYEQYF. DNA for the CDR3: TGTGCCAGCGGAGGGGCCGCGACTAGCGGCTACGAGCAGTACTTC.

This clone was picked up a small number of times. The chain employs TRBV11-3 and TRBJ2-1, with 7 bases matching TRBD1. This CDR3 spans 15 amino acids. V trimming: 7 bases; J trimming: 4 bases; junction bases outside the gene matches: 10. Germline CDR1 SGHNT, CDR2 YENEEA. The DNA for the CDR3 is TGTGCCAGCACCACACCGGGACAGACATACAATGAGCAGTTCTTC. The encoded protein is CASTTPGQTYNEQFF. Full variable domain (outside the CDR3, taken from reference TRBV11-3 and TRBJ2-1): EAGVVQSPRYKIIEKKQPVAFWCNPISGHNTLYWYLQNLGQGPELLIRYENEEAVDDSQLPKDRFSAERLKGVDSTLKIQPAELGDSAVYLCASTTPGQTYNEQFFGPGTRLTVL.

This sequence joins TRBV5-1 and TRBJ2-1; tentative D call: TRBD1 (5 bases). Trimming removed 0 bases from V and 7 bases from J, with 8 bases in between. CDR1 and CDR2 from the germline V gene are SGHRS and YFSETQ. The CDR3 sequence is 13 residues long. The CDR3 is CASSLDRPNEQFF. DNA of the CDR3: TGCGCCAGCAGCTTGGACAGGCCTAATGAGCAGTTCTTC. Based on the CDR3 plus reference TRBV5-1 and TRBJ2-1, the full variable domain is KAGVTQTPRYLIKTRGQQVTLSCSPISGHRSVSWYQQTPGQGLQFLFEYFSETQRNKGNFPGRFSGRQFSNSRSEMNVSTLELGDSALYLCASSLDRPNEQFFGPGTRLTVL.

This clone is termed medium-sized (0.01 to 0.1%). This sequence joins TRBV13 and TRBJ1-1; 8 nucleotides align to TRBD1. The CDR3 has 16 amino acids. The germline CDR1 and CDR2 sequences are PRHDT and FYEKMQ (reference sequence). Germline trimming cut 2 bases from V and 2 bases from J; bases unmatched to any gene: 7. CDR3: CASSLFADRVNTEAFF. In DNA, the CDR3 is TGTGCCAGCAGCTTATTTGCGGACAGGGTCAACACTGAAGCTTTCTTT.

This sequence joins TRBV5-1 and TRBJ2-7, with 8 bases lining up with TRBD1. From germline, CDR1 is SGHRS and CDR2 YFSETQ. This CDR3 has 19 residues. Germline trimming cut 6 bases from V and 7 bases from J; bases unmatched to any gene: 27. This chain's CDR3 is CASTEWAGGQGQASGEQYF. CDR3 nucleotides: TGCGCCAGCACCGAGTGGGCCGGCGGCCAGGGACAGGCATCAGGGGAGCAGTACTTC.

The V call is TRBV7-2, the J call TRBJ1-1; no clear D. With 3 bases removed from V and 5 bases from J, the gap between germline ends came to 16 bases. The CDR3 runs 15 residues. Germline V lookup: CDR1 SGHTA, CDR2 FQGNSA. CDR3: CASSFSGERWTEAFF. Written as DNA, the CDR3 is TGTGCCAGCAGCTTCTCGGGAGAGCGGTGGACTGAAGCTTTCTTT.

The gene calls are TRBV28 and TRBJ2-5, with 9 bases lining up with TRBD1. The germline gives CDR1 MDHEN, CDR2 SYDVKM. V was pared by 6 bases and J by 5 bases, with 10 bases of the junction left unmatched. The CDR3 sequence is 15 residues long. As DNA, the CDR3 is TGTGCCAGCAGCCCGGCCGGACAGGGGTCGGAGACCCAGTACTTC. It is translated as CASSPAGQGSETQYF.

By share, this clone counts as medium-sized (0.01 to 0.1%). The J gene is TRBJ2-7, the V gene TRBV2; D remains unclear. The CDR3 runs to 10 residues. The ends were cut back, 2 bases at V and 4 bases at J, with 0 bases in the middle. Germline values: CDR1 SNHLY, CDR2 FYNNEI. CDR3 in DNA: TGTGCCAGCAGTGAATACGAGCAGTACTTC. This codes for CASSEYEQYF. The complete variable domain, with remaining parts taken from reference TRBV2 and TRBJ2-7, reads EPEVTQTPSHQVTQMGQEVILRCVPISNHLYFYWYRQILGQKVEFLVSFYNNEISEKSEIFDDQFSVERPDGSNFTLKIRSTKLEDSAMYFCASSEYEQYFGPGTRLTVT.

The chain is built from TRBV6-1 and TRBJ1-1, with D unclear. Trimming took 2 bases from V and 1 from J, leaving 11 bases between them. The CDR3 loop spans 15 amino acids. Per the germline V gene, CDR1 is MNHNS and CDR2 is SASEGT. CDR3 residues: CASSETSGRNTEAFF. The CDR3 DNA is TGTGCCAGCAGTGAAACCTCGGGGAGGAACACTGAAGCTTTCTTT.

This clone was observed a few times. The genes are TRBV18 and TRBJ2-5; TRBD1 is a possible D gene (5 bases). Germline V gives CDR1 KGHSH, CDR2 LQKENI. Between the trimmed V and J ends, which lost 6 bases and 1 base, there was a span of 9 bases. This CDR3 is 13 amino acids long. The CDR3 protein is CASSPGAQETQYF. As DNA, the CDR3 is TGTGCCAGCTCCCCTGGGGCCCAAGAGACCCAGTACTTC.

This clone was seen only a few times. As DNA, the CDR3 is TGTGCCAGCAGCCTATCTATGAACACTGAAGCTTTCTTT. Translation: CASSLSMNTEAFF. J is TRBJ1-1 and V is TRBV14; D ambiguous. V lost 4 bases, J lost 0 bases, and 6 bases lay in between. This CDR3 spans 13 amino acids. The V gene's germline CDR1 is SGHDN and CDR2 FVKESK.

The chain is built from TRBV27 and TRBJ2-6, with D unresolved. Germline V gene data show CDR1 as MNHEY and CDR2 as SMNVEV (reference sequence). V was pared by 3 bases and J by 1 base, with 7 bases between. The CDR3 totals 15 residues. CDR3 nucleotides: TGTGCCAGCAGTTTTTGGGATTCTGGGGCCAACGTCCTGACTTTC. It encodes CASSFWDSGANVLTF.

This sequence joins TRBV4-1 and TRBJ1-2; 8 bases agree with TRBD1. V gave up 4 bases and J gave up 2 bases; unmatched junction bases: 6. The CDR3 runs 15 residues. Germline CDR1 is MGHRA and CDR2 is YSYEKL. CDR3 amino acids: CASSPPTGGNYGYTF. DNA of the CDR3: TGCGCCAGCAGCCCCCCCACAGGGGGAAACTATGGCTACACCTTC.

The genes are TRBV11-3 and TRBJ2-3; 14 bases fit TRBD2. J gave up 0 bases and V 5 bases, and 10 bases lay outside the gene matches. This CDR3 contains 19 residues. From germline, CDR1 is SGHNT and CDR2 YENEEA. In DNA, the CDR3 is TGTGCCAGCAGCCACCGTGGGACTAGCGGGGGCTCTAGCACAGATACGCAGTATTTT. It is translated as CASSHRGTSGGSSTDTQYF.

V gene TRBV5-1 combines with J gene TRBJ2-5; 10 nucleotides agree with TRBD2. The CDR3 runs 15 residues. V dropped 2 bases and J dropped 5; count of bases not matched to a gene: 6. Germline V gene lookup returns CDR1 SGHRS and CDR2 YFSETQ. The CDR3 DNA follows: TGCGCCAGCAGCTTCGAGCGGGGGGGCCGGGAGACCCAGTACTTC. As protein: CASSFERGGRETQYF. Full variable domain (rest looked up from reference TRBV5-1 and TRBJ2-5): KAGVTQTPRYLIKTRGQQVTLSCSPISGHRSVSWYQQTPGQGLQFLFEYFSETQRNKGNFPGRFSGRQFSNSRSEMNVSTLELGDSALYLCASSFERGGRETQYFGPGTRLLVL.

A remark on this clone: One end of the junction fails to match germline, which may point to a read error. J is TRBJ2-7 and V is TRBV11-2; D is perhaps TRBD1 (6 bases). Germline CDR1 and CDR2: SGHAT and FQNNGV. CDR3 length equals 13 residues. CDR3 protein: CASSFTGSSEQYF. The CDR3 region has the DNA TGTGCCAGCAGCTTTACAGGGTCCTCCGAGCAGTACTTC.

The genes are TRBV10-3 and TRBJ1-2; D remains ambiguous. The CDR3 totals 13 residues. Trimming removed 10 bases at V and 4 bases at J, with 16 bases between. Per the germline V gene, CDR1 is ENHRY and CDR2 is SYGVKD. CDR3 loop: CATRPTDPYGYTF. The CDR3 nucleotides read TGTGCCACGCGACCGACTGACCCCTATGGCTACACCTTC.

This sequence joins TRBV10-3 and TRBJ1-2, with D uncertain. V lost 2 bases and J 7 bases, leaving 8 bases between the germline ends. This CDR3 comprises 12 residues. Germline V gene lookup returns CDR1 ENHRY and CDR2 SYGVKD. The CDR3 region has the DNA TGTGCCATCAGTGAGACGACTAGTGGCTACACCTTC. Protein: CAISETTSGYTF.

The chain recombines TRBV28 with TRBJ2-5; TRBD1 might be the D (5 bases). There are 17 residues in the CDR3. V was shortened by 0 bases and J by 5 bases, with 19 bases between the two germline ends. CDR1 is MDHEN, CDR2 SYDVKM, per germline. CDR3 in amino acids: CASSLWLQGRSGETQYF. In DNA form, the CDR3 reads TGTGCCAGCAGTTTATGGCTTCAGGGCAGGTCAGGGGAGACCCAGTACTTC.

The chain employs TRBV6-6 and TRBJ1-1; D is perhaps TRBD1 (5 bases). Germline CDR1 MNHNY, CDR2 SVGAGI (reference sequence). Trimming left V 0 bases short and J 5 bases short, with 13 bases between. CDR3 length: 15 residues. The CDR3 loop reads CASSYSGGSGTEAFF. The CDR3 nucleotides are TGTGCCAGCAGTTACTCGGGGGGGTCGGGTACTGAAGCTTTCTTT.

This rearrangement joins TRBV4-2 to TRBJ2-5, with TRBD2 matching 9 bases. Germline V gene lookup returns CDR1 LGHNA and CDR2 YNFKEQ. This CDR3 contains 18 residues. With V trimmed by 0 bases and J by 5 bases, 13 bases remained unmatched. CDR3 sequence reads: CASSQDLQGSGGGETQYF. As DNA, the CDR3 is TGTGCCAGCAGCCAAGACCTCCAAGGTAGCGGGGGAGGGGAGACCCAGTACTTC.

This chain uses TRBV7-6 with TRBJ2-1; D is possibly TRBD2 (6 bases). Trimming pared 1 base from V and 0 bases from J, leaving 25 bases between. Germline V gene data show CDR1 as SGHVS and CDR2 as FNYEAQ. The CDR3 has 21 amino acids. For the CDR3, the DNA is TGTGCCAGCAGCTTAGAAAGCCCCCCGCCGGGACTCCTATTCTCCTACAATGAGCAGTTCTTC. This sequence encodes CASSLESPPPGLLFSYNEQFF.

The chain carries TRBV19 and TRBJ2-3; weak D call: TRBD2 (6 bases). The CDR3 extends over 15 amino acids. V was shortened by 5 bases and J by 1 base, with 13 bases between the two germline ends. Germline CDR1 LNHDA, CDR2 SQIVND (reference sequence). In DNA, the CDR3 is TGTGCCAGTAGTTCACCGGGGGATGGCACAGATACGCAGTATTTT. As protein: CASSSPGDGTDTQYF.

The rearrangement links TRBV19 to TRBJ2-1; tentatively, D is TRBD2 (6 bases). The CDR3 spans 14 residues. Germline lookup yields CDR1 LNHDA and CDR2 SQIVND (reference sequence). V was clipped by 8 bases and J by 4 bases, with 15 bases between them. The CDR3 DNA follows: TGTGCCAGTCGGGAGAGGGGCACTTACAATGAGCAGTTCTTC. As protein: CASRERGTYNEQFF. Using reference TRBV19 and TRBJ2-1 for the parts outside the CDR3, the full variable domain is DGGITQSPKYLFRKEGQNVTLSCEQNLNHDAMYWYRQDPGQGLRLIYYSQIVNDFQKGDIAEGYSVSREKKESFPLTVTSAQKNPTAFYLCASRERGTYNEQFFGPGTRLTVL.

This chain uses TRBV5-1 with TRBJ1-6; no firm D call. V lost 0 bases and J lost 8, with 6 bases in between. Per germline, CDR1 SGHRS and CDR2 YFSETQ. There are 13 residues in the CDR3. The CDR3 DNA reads TGCGCCAGCAGCTTGGCAGGAGATTCACCCCTCCACTTT. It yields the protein CASSLAGDSPLHF.